These T cell receptor beta chains were read from a single sample in a study of T cell responses to AZD1222 COVID-19 vaccine. The method was immunoSEQ multiplex PCR; TCRdb's version includes in-frame clones alone and lacks a portion of them. In the table there are under 110,000 clones, around 84% of which are singletons. The sample in question was peripheral blood, obtained on day 0 of AZD1222 vaccination. The receptors here all came from an adult in good health. CDR3s include the opening cysteine and the closing phenylalanine or tryptophan. D genes are given only for firm matches.

v_call	d_call	j_call	cdr3_nt	cdr3_aa
TRBV28	TRBD1	TRBJ1-3	TGTGCCAGCAGTTTAGGGACAGGGGCTGGAAACACCATATATTTT	CASSLGTGAGNTIYF
TRBV28	-	TRBJ1-2	TGTGCCAGCAATCAAGGGGTTATCGGGGGGCACGGCTACACCTTC	CASNQGVIGGHGYTF
TRBV5-1	-	TRBJ2-5	TGCGCCAGCAGCTTGGATTCCGGGACCCAGACCCAGTACTTC	CASSLDSGTQTQYF
TRBV7-9	TRBD2	TRBJ2-3	TGTGCCAGCAGCTTAGTTAGCGGGAGGGCCGGAGATACGCAGTATTTT	CASSLVSGRAGDTQYF
TRBV11-3	-	TRBJ1-1	TGTGCCAGCAGCAAGGATCCAGGAACTGAAGCTTTCTTT	CASSKDPGTEAFF
TRBV11-3	-	TRBJ2-1	TGTGCCAGCAGCCCAGAGGCAGGGGCCTACAATGAGCAGTTCTTC	CASSPEAGAYNEQFF
TRBV11-3	TRBD2	TRBJ2-3	TGTGCCAGCAGCAAGGCGGGGGGCACAGATACGCAGTATTTT	CASSKAGGTDTQYF
TRBV12-3/TRBV12-4	-	TRBJ2-5	TGTGCCAGCAGTTTCGACATACAAGAGACCCAGTACTTC	CASSFDIQETQYF
TRBV5-1	TRBD1	TRBJ2-3	TGCGCCAGCAGCCCCGGACAGGGATCGGCGGGACGGCACACAGATACGCAGTATTTT	CASSPGQGSAGRHTDTQYF
TRBV27	-	TRBJ1-2	TGTGCCAGCAGTTCTGATGGGGCGTTCGGTGGCTACACCTTC	CASSSDGAFGGYTF
TRBV7-9	TRBD2	TRBJ2-1	TGTGCCAGCAGCTTAGGACTAGCGAATGAGCAGTTCTTC	CASSLGLANEQFF
TRBV5-8	TRBD1	TRBJ2-3	TGTGCCAGCAGCTTGGGACAGGGCTCAGCAGATACGCAGTATTTT	CASSLGQGSADTQYF
TRBV28	-	TRBJ1-5	TGTGCCAGCAGCCCTACCCGGGGGACCAATCAGCCCCAGCATTTT	CASSPTRGTNQPQHF
TRBV11-1	TRBD1	TRBJ2-1	TGTGCCAGCAGCTTCCCCGGGACAGGGGGTCATACTGAGCAGTTCTTC	CASSFPGTGGHTEQFF
TRBV11-2	TRBD1	TRBJ2-4	TGTGCCAGCAGCTTAGGGACAGGCCTTCCTGAGGACATTCAGTACTTC	CASSLGTGLPEDIQYF
TRBV28	-	TRBJ2-7	TGTGCCAGCAGACCCGCGACAGGATTTTTAGGGCCACCCAGGGAGCAGTACTTC	CASRPATGFLGPPREQYF
TRBV19	-	TRBJ2-1	TGTGCCAGTAGTATAGCCCGGGAGCAGTTCTTC	CASSIAREQFF
TRBV7-2	-	TRBJ1-1	TGTGCCAGCAGCTCGATGCTCAGGGGCACTGAAGCTTTCTTT	CASSSMLRGTEAFF